The 24 T cell receptor beta chains below all came from one sample that was sequenced in a study of cytomegalovirus exposure and HLA in healthy donors. Researchers ran the PCR with 60 Vbeta and 13 Jbeta primers. Libraries were prepared by immunoSEQ multiplex PCR; TCRdb keeps only in-frame clonotypes and omits some of them. This table holds 87,000 or so clones, 77% found once. The sequenced sample consisted of PBMCs. The source of these receptors is a woman aged 40 to 50 in good health and CMV-seronegative.

The chain combines TRBV19 with TRBJ2-1; TRBD2 aligns across 9 bases. Germline-derived CDR1 and CDR2 are LNHDA and SQIVND (reference sequence). The length of the CDR3 is 18 residues. With 5 bases clipped from V and 7 bases from J, the junction kept 18 bases outside the gene matches. CDR3 sequence: CASSPWVSSGARRNEQFF. For the CDR3, the DNA is TGTGCCAGTAGTCCCTGGGTTTCTAGCGGGGCCAGGAGGAATGAGCAGTTCTTC.

The V call is TRBV27, the J call TRBJ1-1; 7 bases agree with TRBD1. Germline assignment: CDR1 MNHEY and CDR2 SMNVEV (reference sequence). V trimming: 8 bases; J trimming: 6 bases; junction bases outside the gene matches: 9. The CDR3 is made up of 13 amino acids. The CDR3 protein is CASHNDREAEAFF. The CDR3 DNA reads TGTGCCAGCCACAATGACAGGGAGGCTGAAGCTTTCTTT.

The chain joins TRBV9 to TRBJ2-3; tentative D call: TRBD1 (6 bases). Trimming cost V 1 base and J 1 base, with 10 bases left between them. The CDR3 sequence is 15 residues long. From germline, CDR1 is SGDLS and CDR2 YYNGEE. The CDR3, as DNA: TGTGCCAGCAGCGTACAGGGGTTGGGCACAGATACGCAGTATTTT. It encodes CASSVQGLGTDTQYF.

The chain is built from TRBV7-9 and TRBJ1-5, with D hard to call. V lost 5 bases, J lost 0 bases, and 8 bases lay in between. The germline V gene encodes CDR1 SEHNR and CDR2 FQNEAQ (reference sequence). This CDR3 is 14 amino acids long. The CDR3, as DNA: TGTGCCAGCAGCGGTTTAGCTAGCAATCAGCCCCAGCATTTT. Translating it yields CASSGLASNQPQHF.

This chain uses TRBV6-5 with TRBJ2-5, with 7 bases identical to TRBD2. J lost 2 bases, V lost 6 bases, and 9 bases had no gene match. Germline CDR1 and CDR2: MNHEY and SVGAGI. This CDR3 region has 15 residues. Here the CDR3 reads CASRLQGTIQETQYF. DNA for the CDR3: TGTGCCAGCAGGCTCCAAGGGACTATACAAGAGACCCAGTACTTC.

The chain recombines TRBV30 with TRBJ1-5; 7 positions match TRBD1. There are 14 residues in the CDR3. V lost 1 base, J lost 3 bases, and 3 bases stayed unmatched. Germline CDR1 reads GTSNPN; CDR2 reads SVGIG (reference sequence). The CDR3: CAWSAGTANQPQHF. CDR3 in DNA: TGTGCCTGGAGTGCCGGGACAGCCAATCAGCCCCAGCATTTT.

The CDR3, as DNA: TGTGCCAGCAGCTCGAGACTCAGTCCCTACGAGCAGTACTTC. As protein: CASSSRLSPYEQYF. V and J are TRBV7-8 and TRBJ2-7, with no clear D. The germline gives CDR1 SGHVS, CDR2 FQNEAQ. The CDR3 contains 14 residues. V lost 4 bases and J 2 bases, leaving 12 bases between the germline ends.

CDR3 sequence (DNA): TGTGCTAGTGGTTTCCCAGAACCCGGGGAGCTGTTTTTT. Residues: CASGFPEPGELFF. The chain couples TRBV12-5 to TRBJ2-2; the D is unclear. Germline V gene lookup returns CDR1 LGHNT and CDR2 FRNRAP. V dropped 3 bases and J dropped 6 bases, with 8 bases sitting between them. The CDR3 is 13 residues long.

J is TRBJ2-2 and V is TRBV11-2; TRBD1 matches 12 bases. The CDR3 length is 16 residues. Germline lookup yields CDR1 SGHAT and CDR2 FQNNGV. V shed 7 bases, J shed 4 bases, and the junction held 7 bases outside the gene matches. CDR3 sequence reads: CASTEGQGAFTGELFF. CDR3 nucleotides: TGTGCCAGCACCGAGGGACAGGGGGCTTTCACCGGGGAGCTGTTTTTT.

The CDR3 sequence is CASSERLAGMQETQYF. CDR3 DNA sequence: TGTGCCAGCAGTGAACGGCTAGCGGGGATGCAAGAGACCCAGTACTTC. The chain has TRBV2 and TRBJ2-5; 9 positions match TRBD2. J gave up 2 bases and V 2 bases, and 6 bases lay outside the gene matches. This CDR3 comprises 16 residues. Germline V lookup: CDR1 SNHLY, CDR2 FYNNEI.

Only one count was recorded for this clone. The chain employs TRBV5-4 and TRBJ2-1; D is perhaps TRBD1 (6 bases). The germline V gene has CDR1 SGHNT and CDR2 YYREEE (reference sequence). The germline V and J ends were trimmed by 3 bases and 8 bases, with 9 bases remaining between them. This CDR3 comprises 12 residues. The CDR3 region is CASSYRVDEQFF. The CDR3, as DNA: TGTGCCAGCAGCTACAGGGTCGATGAGCAGTTCTTC.

The V gene is TRBV18, the J gene TRBJ2-5, with D unresolved. Germline V CDR1 and CDR2: KGHSH, LQKENI. Between the trimmed V and J ends, which lost 2 bases and 2 bases, there was a span of 9 bases. This CDR3 is built from 14 residues. CDR3 DNA sequence: TGTGCCAGCTCACCATTACAGCCACAAGAGACCCAGTACTTC. Amino acids: CASSPLQPQETQYF.

The chain couples TRBV7-9 to TRBJ1-6, with no clear D. The germline gives CDR1 SEHNR, CDR2 FQNEAQ (reference sequence). Trimming removed 4 bases at V and 7 bases at J, with 14 bases between. The CDR3 has 15 amino acids. CDR3 sequence (DNA): TGTGCCAGCAGCTCAGAGGTCATATCCAATTCACCCCTCCACTTT. Translation: CASSSEVISNSPLHF. The whole variable domain, filled in from reference TRBV7-9 and TRBJ1-6, reads DTGVSQNPRHKITKRGQNVTFRCDPISEHNRLYWYRQTLGQGPEFLTYFQNEAQLEKSRLLSDRFSAERPKGSFSTLEIQRTEQGDSAMYLCASSSEVISNSPLHFGNGTRLTVT.

This clone was seen a handful of times. The chain is built from TRBV5-1 and TRBJ2-1; 11 nucleotides match TRBD2. Germline V CDR1 and CDR2: SGHRS, YFSETQ. The length of the CDR3 is 15 residues. V lost 3 bases, J lost 8 bases, and 7 bases stayed unmatched. Here the CDR3 reads CASSSNSGGVDEQFF. The CDR3 DNA sequence: TGCGCCAGCAGCTCTAATAGCGGGGGGGTCGATGAGCAGTTCTTC.

The rearrangement links TRBV6-7 to TRBJ1-2; TRBD1 matches 7 bases. TRBV6-7 is classed as an ORF, of uncertain function. V shed 0 bases and J 7 bases; nucleotides not matched to a gene: 17. CDR3 length: 18 residues. The CDR3 protein is CASSYSMGRGTSVGGYTF. The CDR3 coding sequence is TGTGCCAGCAGTTACTCGATGGGCAGGGGGACTTCGGTGGGTGGCTACACCTTC.

This clone has just a few counts. The chain recombines TRBV5-1 with TRBJ2-3; D call uncertain. CDR3 length: 15 amino acids. In germline, CDR1 is SGHRS, CDR2 YFSETQ. V was pared by 2 bases and J by 1 base, with 11 bases between. The CDR3 DNA sequence: TGCGCCAGCAGCTTACAGATCTCGGGCACAGATACGCAGTATTTT. Its translation: CASSLQISGTDTQYF.

This chain joins TRBV11-2 and TRBJ2-5; D is undetermined. V dropped 3 bases and J dropped 2 bases, with 7 bases sitting between them. CDR3 length equals 13 residues. Germline CDR1 SGHAT, CDR2 FQNNGV. CDR3 residues: CASSFGSQETQYF. CDR3 nucleotides: TGTGCCAGCAGCTTCGGTTCGCAAGAGACCCAGTACTTC.

The V call is TRBV13, the J call TRBJ2-2; 7 bases are shared with TRBD1. Germline CDR1 PRHDT, CDR2 FYEKMQ (reference sequence). The CDR3 is made up of 15 amino acids. The V and J ends lost 6 bases and 5 bases, in that order; junction bases with no gene match: 9. The CDR3 protein is CASSYGTDSTGELFF. The CDR3, as DNA: TGTGCCAGCAGTTATGGGACAGATAGTACCGGGGAGCTGTTTTTT.

The chain employs TRBV7-8 and TRBJ1-4, with 11 bases that match TRBD1. Trimming at V came to 1 base and at J to 3 bases, leaving 10 bases not matched to a gene. The germline V gene has CDR1 SGHVS and CDR2 FQNEAQ. The CDR3 totals 19 residues. DNA for the CDR3: TGTGCCAGCAGCTTAGGCGGGACAGGGGGATTTCGGGCTAATGAAAAACTGTTTTTT. This translates into CASSLGGTGGFRANEKLFF.

The rearrangement uses TRBV18 and TRBJ1-1; D perhaps matches TRBD1 (5 bases). Germline-derived CDR1 and CDR2 are KGHSH and LQKENI. Trimming took 0 bases from V and 5 from J, leaving 16 bases between them. The CDR3 spans 16 residues. The CDR3 sequence: CASSPPDKPGVTEAFF. In nucleotides, the CDR3 is TGTGCCAGCTCACCACCCGACAAGCCGGGGGTGACTGAAGCTTTCTTT.

This clone was seen more than once but under ten times. The chain links TRBV6-1 to TRBJ1-2; the D gene is possibly TRBD1 (6 bases). The CDR3 contains 16 residues. Germline CDR1 MNHNS, CDR2 SASEGT. The ends were cut back, 4 bases at V and 5 bases at J, with 20 bases in the middle. The CDR3, as DNA: TGTGCCAGCAGTGTACTTGCAGGGGCCGATCAATATGGCTACACCTTC. Translating it yields CASSVLAGADQYGYTF.

This sequence joins TRBV29-1 and TRBJ2-3, with a tentative D call TRBD1 (6 bases). The germline V gene encodes CDR1 SQVTM and CDR2 ANQGSEA. The CDR3 extends over 14 amino acids. With 6 bases removed from V and 0 bases from J, the gap between germline ends came to 13 bases. The CDR3 here is CSVARDTSTDTQYF. CDR3 sequence (DNA): TGCAGCGTCGCCCGGGACACCAGCACAGATACGCAGTATTTT.

This clone was picked up a small number of times. The chain is built from TRBV29-1 and TRBJ1-2; D is unresolved. Germline V CDR1 and CDR2: SQVTM, ANQGSEA. The V end lost 2 bases, the J end lost 8 bases, and 9 bases lay between the germline ends. This CDR3 region has 11 residues. The DNA of the CDR3 is TGCAGCGTTGAATTGGGAGGCGGCTACACCTTC. Protein product: CSVELGGGYTF.

The V gene is TRBV10-1, the J gene TRBJ1-2; TRBD1 matches 7 bases. V dropped 4 bases and J dropped 4; count of bases not matched to a gene: 3. The CDR3 consists of 13 residues. In germline, CDR1 is WNHNN, CDR2 SYGVQD (reference sequence). CDR3 sequence reads: CASSAQGTYGYTF. The CDR3 DNA reads TGCGCCAGCAGTGCACAGGGGACCTATGGCTACACCTTC.